This T cell receptor beta chain originates from a study of vaccination and CD4 T cells after COVID-19. The V gene's germline CDR1 is SGHTA and CDR2 FQGTGA. Trimming removed 0 bases at V and 7 bases at J, with 9 bases between. The CDR3 consists of 13 residues. Sequenced with the Oncomine TCR Beta short-read assay was DNA taken from cultured CD4+ T cells. TCRdb processed the PCR reads anew with MiXCR; each CDR3 protein has one entry. The sample gives fewer than 2,500 distinct CDR3 sequences, 46% of which show up once; 60% to 85% is in the top ten. This clonotype showed up just a few times. Its antigen is not identified. Treatment meaning: approximately 9-day PBMC culture with coronavirus spike peptide pools or control peptides (ViraFEST assay). The collection of CD4+ T cells from the unexposed donor took place before the COVID-19 pandemic (2011-2018).

The receptor comes from a human donor in good health. Source material: CD4+ T cells from blood, cultured in vitro. The chain combines TRBV7-3 with TRBJ2-5; D is ambiguous. The CDR3 loop reads CASSLTLLGTQYF. DNA for the CDR3: TGTGCCAGCAGCTTAACCCTTTTAGGGACCCAGTACTTC. Looking up the rest from reference TRBV7-3 and TRBJ2-5 gives the full variable domain: GAGVSQTPSNKVTEKGKYVELRCDPISGHTALYWYRQSLGQGPEFLIYFQGTGAADDSGLPNDRFFAVRPEGSVSTLKIQRTERGDSAVYLCASSLTLLGTQYFGPGTRLLVL.